The sequence of this T cell receptor (beta chain) was determined in a study of cytomegalovirus exposure and HLA in healthy donors. Germline V gene sequence: CDR1 SQVTM, CDR2 ANQGSEA. V shed 3 bases and J shed 12 bases, with 17 bases lying between them. The CDR3 spans 12 residues. The PCR was carried out with 60 Vbeta primers and 13 Jbeta primers. The assay was immunoSEQ multiplex PCR, and TCRdb's table has in-frame clones only and misses some. Altogether some 160,000 clones are present, around 80% being singletons, with the ten largest covering under 7.5%. The chain links TRBV29-1 to TRBJ1-2; a weak D match, TRBD1 (5 bases). Sequencing was performed on PBMCs. The origin of this receptor is a man between 40 and 49 years old in good health and CMV-seronegative. CDR3 in amino acids: CSVDFGRGGDTF. CDR3 nucleotide sequence: TGCAGCGTTGACTTCGGACGGGGCGGGGACACCTTC.